The T cell receptor (beta chain) described here comes from a study of blood T cell repertoires in COVID-19. Looking at the study overall: The study drew acute and convalescent COVID-19 samples from the United States, Italy and Spain. T cells, B-cell-depleted T cells, or PBMCs provided the cDNA or gDNA that served as material.

How the authors handled the data: Counts of nucleated cells, estimated from reference gene primer amplification, were obtained. Produced via immunoSEQ multiplex PCR; TCRdb's table is partial and in-frame only. That table supplies the V and J calls and clone size; D and trimming were determined from the DNA. The sample carries about 250,000 clones, about nine tenths recorded once. CDR1 is MNHEY and CDR2 is SVGAGI in the germline V gene. There are 15 residues in the CDR3. V lost 5 bases and J lost 4; bases outside the gene matches: 7. The sequencing input was peripheral blood. This TCR came from a woman aged 25-40 years with active or convalescent COVID-19. The J gene is TRBJ2-2, the V gene TRBV6-5; TRBD2 matches at 7 bases. CDR3 sequence reads: CASSRGGGGTGELFF. CDR3 DNA: TGTGCCAGCAGTCGAGGTGGGGGGGGCACCGGGGAGCTGTTTTTT.